This T cell receptor (beta chain) was sequenced during a study of metastatic and nonmetastatic thyroid tumors. Study context: Repertoire comparison spanned blood and tumor or nodule tissue of malignant and benign thyroid patients. Study findings and constraints: Reported TCR beta diversity, measured in blood and tumor, was significantly higher for malignant thyroid tumors than for benign nodules.

Every patient underwent thyroid surgery untreated. Germline loops: CDR1 SGHDT, CDR2 YYEEEE. Trimming stripped 0 bases from V and 5 bases from J, with 12 bases between. The CDR3 extends over 14 amino acids. Source study methods: It was from CDR3 differences across clinicopathological groups that a distant-metastasis classifier for papillary thyroid cancer was built. TCRdb recomputed clones from the PCR reads via MiXCR. These V and J calls rely on TCRdb rather than the paper's analysis. Among 75,000 to 100,000 clones listed, more than 9.5% were seen once. About this clone: Its antigen is unknown.

The V gene is TRBV5-6, the J gene TRBJ2-7; no firm D call. This TCR derives from a female donor with papillary thyroid cancer or a benign thyroid nodule (not recorded which). Some clones in this sample may be carry-over from other donors' samples. Input material: blood. The CDR3 region is CASSLAGRLDEQYF. The CDR3 DNA follows: TGTGCCAGCAGCTTGGCCGGCCGGTTGGACGAGCAGTACTTC.